The sequence of this T cell receptor (beta chain) was determined in a study of memory CD8 T cells in hepatitis C reinfection. Sample time point: late/post reinfection, 12 to 24 weeks after detection. No in vitro expansion preceded TCR sequencing of the sorted cells. The Montreal HEPCO cohort supplied donors who inject drugs. This clone showed up just a few times. Sequencing was performed with immunoSEQ multiplex PCR; in TCRdb, only in-frame clones are kept and a portion is missing. The sample lists approximately 49,000 clones, 85% to 90% occurring once. Germline V gives CDR1 SGDLS, CDR2 YYNGEE. Unmatched junction bases numbered 3, after V lost 0 bases and J lost 6 bases. This CDR3 spans 15 amino acids.

The gene calls are TRBV9 and TRBJ2-1; 10 bases match TRBD2. The sequencing input was naive CD8+ T cells sorted from blood. The sequence was collected from a man younger than 35 with hepatitis C virus infection. The CDR3 protein is CASSVGASGSNEQFF. The CDR3 DNA follows: TGTGCCAGCAGCGTAGGGGCTAGCGGGAGCAATGAGCAGTTCTTC.